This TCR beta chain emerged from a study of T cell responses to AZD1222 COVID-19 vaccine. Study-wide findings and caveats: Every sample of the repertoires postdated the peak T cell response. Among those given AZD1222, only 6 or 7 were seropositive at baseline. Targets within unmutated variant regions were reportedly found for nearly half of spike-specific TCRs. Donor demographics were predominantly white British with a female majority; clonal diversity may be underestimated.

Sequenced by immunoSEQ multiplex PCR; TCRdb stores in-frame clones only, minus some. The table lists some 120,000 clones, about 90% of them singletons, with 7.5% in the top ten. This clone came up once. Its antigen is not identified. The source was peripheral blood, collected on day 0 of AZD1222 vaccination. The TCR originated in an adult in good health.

The CDR3 region has the DNA TGTGCCAGCTCACCACCGGCCTACAATGAGCAGTTCTTC. It translates to CASSPPAYNEQFF. The rearrangement uses TRBV18 and TRBJ2-1; D is unresolved. Germline CDR1 is KGHSH and CDR2 is LQKENI. Trimming cost V 0 bases and J 2 bases, with 2 bases left between them. The CDR3 consists of 13 residues.